The next 31 T cell receptor beta chains were all read from a single sample in a study of immune heterogeneity within non-small cell lung tumors. The template consisted of bulk tumor genomic DNA, with 600 ng used per sample. During surgery, each primary tumor gave multiple biopsies spaced as far apart as possible. The patients were newly diagnosed with non-small cell lung cancer, had not been treated, and had curative surgery. Multiplex PCR was performed with 32 V and 13 J primers, and it amplified TCR beta CDR3. TCRdb called the multiplex PCR reads again in MiXCR, with one record for every CDR3 protein. The sample records about 15,000 distinct CDR3 sequences, roughly 29% being singletons. What was sequenced was lung tumor tissue. These receptors came from a man in his forties with non-small cell lung cancer.

This clonotype appeared many times. The rearrangement uses TRBV7-3 and TRBJ2-1; 8 bases agree with TRBD1. This CDR3 spans 15 amino acids. Germline trimming cut 0 bases from V and 9 bases from J; bases unmatched to any gene: 7. Germline assignment: CDR1 SGHTA and CDR2 FQGTGA. CDR3: CASSLTRDRIAEQFF. In DNA form, the CDR3 reads TGTGCCAGCAGCTTAACTAGGGACAGGATCGCTGAGCAGTTCTTC.

This clonotype was observed at least ten times. The chain combines TRBV20-1 with TRBJ2-7; 8 nucleotides line up with TRBD2. This CDR3 region has 14 residues. CDR1 and CDR2 (germline): DFQATT, SNEGSKA (reference sequence). Trimming took 6 bases from V and 2 from J; bases not matched to a gene: 9. The CDR3 sequence: CSAGTRRNTYEQYF. The DNA for the CDR3 is TGCAGTGCGGGGACTAGGAGGAACACCTACGAGCAGTACTTC.

The J gene is TRBJ2-5, the V gene TRBV11-3; D tentatively reads TRBD1 or TRBD2 (5 bases each). Per the germline V gene, CDR1 is SGHNT and CDR2 is YENEEA. This CDR3 has 13 amino acids. Trimming removed 10 bases from V and 2 bases from J, with 14 bases in between. This CDR3 reads CAIGAGVQETQYF. In nucleotides, the CDR3 is TGTGCCATCGGGGCCGGGGTACAAGAGACCCAGTACTTC.

This clonotype has a count of ten or more. This chain links TRBV11-2 with TRBJ1-2; no reliable D call. Per the germline V gene, CDR1 is SGHAT and CDR2 is FQNNGV. The CDR3 is 12 amino acids. Trimming shortened V by 10 bases and J by 3 bases, and 12 bases separated the two germline ends. In DNA form, the CDR3 reads TGTGCCACGAAATCAAGGGACTATGGCTACACCTTC. It specifies CATKSRDYGYTF.

The sample holds one count of this clonotype. A single base separates this from a much larger clone, so it may be a read error. This chain uses TRBV4-2 with TRBJ1-1; maybe TRBD1 (5 bases). This CDR3 spans 16 amino acids. The germline V gene encodes CDR1 LGHNA and CDR2 YNFKEQ. The V end lost 4 bases, the J end lost 0 bases, and 15 bases lay between the germline ends. CDR3 sequence (DNA): TGTGCCAGCAGCCTATTGACAGTGGGCATGAACACTGAAGCTTTCTTT. As protein: CASSLLTVGMNTEAFF.

In this sample, this clonotype is medium-sized (0.01 to 0.1%). CDR3 protein: CASSYREGGNTIYF. As DNA, the CDR3 is TGTGCCAGCAGCTATAGAGAGGGCGGAAACACCATATATTTT. The J gene is TRBJ1-3, the V gene TRBV7-2; D call uncertain. V lost 4 bases and J 4 bases, leaving 11 bases between the germline ends. This CDR3 region has 14 residues. From germline, CDR1 is SGHTA and CDR2 FQGNSA.

The J gene is TRBJ2-5, the V gene TRBV3-1, with no clear D. The germline V gene encodes CDR1 LGHDT and CDR2 YNNKEL (reference sequence). Trimming removed 3 bases at V and 1 base at J, with 12 bases between. The CDR3 is 15 residues long. As DNA, the CDR3 is TGTGCCAGCAGCCAGGGGATAGGGCCCCAAGAGACCCAGTACTTC. Protein sequence: CASSQGIGPQETQYF.

This clonotype is medium-sized (0.01 to 0.1%). V usage is TRBV12-3 or TRBV12-4 and J usage is TRBJ2-3; TRBD2 matches at 9 bases. CDR3 size: 14 residues. V trimming: 7 bases; J trimming: 4 bases; junction bases outside the gene matches: 6. The CDR3 protein is CASTGAGGPDTQYF. CDR3 in DNA: TGTGCCAGCACTGGGGCGGGAGGGCCAGATACGCAGTATTTT.

J is TRBJ2-5 and V is TRBV3-1; D might be TRBD2 (6 bases). Trimming left V 4 bases short and J 5 bases short, with 11 bases between. The CDR3 totals 13 residues. In germline, CDR1 is LGHDT, CDR2 YNNKEL (reference sequence). The CDR3 loop is CASSPGGRETQYF. CDR3 nucleotides: TGTGCCAGCAGCCCCGGGGGACGGGAGACCCAGTACTTC.

Remarks on this clonotype: One junction end disagrees with the germline gene, perhaps due to a read error. The V and J genes are TRBV20-1 and TRBJ1-6; no reliable D call. Germline V gives CDR1 DFQATT, CDR2 SNEGSKA (reference sequence). There are 14 residues in the CDR3. This CDR3 reads CSARVAGRNSPFHF. The CDR3 DNA reads as TGCAGTGCTAGAGTGGCAGGCAGAAATTCACCCTTCCACTTT.

This clonotype was detected many times. The chain is built from TRBV19 and TRBJ2-3, with a tentative D call TRBD1 (5 bases). Germline CDR1 and CDR2: LNHDA and SQIVND (reference sequence). V gave up 6 bases and J gave up 2 bases, with 9 bases separating them. The CDR3 has 13 amino acids. The CDR3 here is CASRDSITDTQYF. CDR3 DNA sequence: TGTGCCAGTAGAGACAGCATCACAGATACGCAGTATTTT.

This clonotype was observed a handful of times. The chain uses TRBV11-2 and TRBJ2-3; D perhaps matches TRBD2 (5 bases). CDR3 length: 14 amino acids. The germline V gene has CDR1 SGHAT and CDR2 FQNNGV. The CDR3 protein is CANIKGRGTDTQYF. The CDR3 DNA reads TGTGCTAACATCAAAGGGAGAGGCACAGATACGCAGTATTTT.

This clonotype was counted at least ten times. The chain has TRBV13 and TRBJ2-7; 12 bases line up with TRBD2. The V gene's germline CDR1 is PRHDT and CDR2 FYEKMQ (reference sequence). The CDR3 loop spans 17 amino acids. V was pared by 5 bases and J by 7 bases, with 15 bases of the junction left unmatched. The CDR3 is CASSPRTSGVRAGEQYF. CDR3 coding DNA: TGTGCCAGCAGCCCAAGGACTAGCGGGGTGCGAGCGGGGGAGCAGTACTTC.

This clonotype was picked up many times. The CDR3, as DNA: TGCAGTGCTAGTATGAGTGACAGGGGCTACGACGAGCAGTACTTC. This encodes CSASMSDRGYDEQYF. The rearrangement uses TRBV20-1 and TRBJ2-7; 8 bases fit TRBD1. The germline gives CDR1 DFQATT, CDR2 SNEGSKA (reference sequence). The CDR3 length is 15 residues. Losses at the gene ends were 3 bases for V and 5 bases for J; bases not matched to a gene: 12.

On this clonotype itself: Since a much larger clone is just one base distant, this may be a read error. V usage is TRBV6-1 and J usage is TRBJ1-6; 10 nucleotides align to TRBD1. CDR3 length equals 14 residues. Germline lookup yields CDR1 MNHNS and CDR2 SASEGT. The CDR3 here is CASSSTGGVSPIHF. The DNA for the CDR3 is TGTGCCAGCAGCTCGACAGGGGGCGTCTCACCCATCCACTTT.

V and J are TRBV7-9 and TRBJ1-3, with D possibly matching TRBD1 (6 bases). The CDR3 is made up of 15 amino acids. CDR1 is SEHNR, CDR2 FQNEAQ, per germline (reference sequence). V gave up 3 bases and J gave up 2 bases, with 11 bases separating them. CDR3 bases: TGTGCCAGCAGCTTCGGACAGAGCCCTGGAAACACCATATATTTT. Translation: CASSFGQSPGNTIYF.

The table lists this clonotype with a few counts. This chain links TRBV5-6 with TRBJ2-4; possibly TRBD2 for D (5 bases). Per the germline V gene, CDR1 is SGHDT and CDR2 is YYEEEE. The CDR3 covers 15 residues. Deletions cut 0 bases from V and 0 bases from J, with 7 bases between. The CDR3 is CASSLGGGAKNIQYF. In DNA, the CDR3 is TGTGCCAGCAGCTTGGGTGGAGGAGCCAAAAACATTCAGTACTTC.

Turning to this clonotype: A read error may explain this, as a much larger clone is one base away. The genes are TRBV5-1 and TRBJ2-7; 9 positions match TRBD2. The CDR3 runs 17 residues. Germline loops: CDR1 SGHRS, CDR2 YFSETQ. With 2 bases clipped from V and 2 bases from J, the junction kept 11 bases outside the gene matches. DNA of the CDR3: TGCGCCAGCAGCTTCGGACTAGCGCGAGGGAAAGCCTACGAGCAGTACTTC. Translation gives CASSFGLARGKAYEQYF.

This clonotype was seen a few times. The chain recombines TRBV14 with TRBJ1-1; no definite D call. CDR1 and CDR2 (germline): SGHDN, FVKESK. CDR3 length: 13 amino acids. Trimming cost V 2 bases and J 6 bases, with 10 bases left between them. This CDR3 is CASSQTYGAEAFF. In DNA, the CDR3 is TGTGCCAGCAGCCAAACTTACGGAGCTGAAGCTTTCTTT.

V is TRBV11-2 and J is TRBJ2-5, with TRBD2 matching over 7 bases. V lost 1 base and J lost 4; bases outside the gene matches: 15. CDR3 size: 18 residues. Germline CDR1 and CDR2: SGHAT and FQNNGV. CDR3 bases: TGTGCCAGCAGCTTAGCCCTGACTTCGGGCGGGAGTCGAGAGACCCAGTACTTC. Protein: CASSLALTSGGSRETQYF.

Concerning this clonotype itself: A much larger clonotype is one base distant, so this may be a read error. The rearrangement links TRBV27 to TRBJ1-4; D remains unclear. This CDR3 region has 15 residues. Germline CDR1 is MNHEY and CDR2 is SMNVEV (reference sequence). The CDR3 here is CASSFEGRSREKPFF. The CDR3 bases are TGTGCCAGCAGTTTTGAGGGCCGAAGTCGGGAAAAACCGTTTTTT. Supplemented by reference TRBV27 and TRBJ1-4, the full variable domain reads EAQVTQNPRYLITVTGKKLTVTCSQNMNHEYMSWYRQDPGLGLRQIYYSMNVEVTDKGDVPEGYKVSRKEKRNFPLILESPSPNQTSLYFCASSFEGRSREKPFFGSGTQLSVL.

This clonotype rates as medium-sized. V gene TRBV27 combines with J gene TRBJ1-6; D gene ambiguous. The CDR3 runs to 15 residues. V lost 4 bases to trimming and J lost 7 bases, with 14 bases between them. Looked up from germline, CDR1 is MNHEY and CDR2 is SMNVEV (reference sequence). CDR3 loop: CASSSNRGINSPLHF. The CDR3 DNA reads as TGTGCCAGCAGTTCAAACCGGGGAATAAATTCACCCCTCCACTTT.

In this sample, this clonotype is medium-sized (0.01 to 0.1%). V usage is TRBV27 and J usage is TRBJ1-4, with D unclear. Germline CDR1 MNHEY, CDR2 SMNVEV (reference sequence). V was trimmed by 7 bases and J by 8 bases, leaving 20 bases between them. This CDR3 has 15 residues. The CDR3 spells CASTPADGVGEKLFF. The DNA for the CDR3 is TGTGCCAGCACTCCCGCCGACGGGGTTGGGGAAAAACTGTTTTTT.

This chain connects TRBV6-6 to TRBJ2-5; D is uncertain. The CDR3 extends over 13 amino acids. Trimming removed 0 bases from V and 13 bases from J, with 15 bases in between. Germline-derived CDR1 and CDR2 are MNHNY and SVGAGI (reference sequence). CDR3 coding DNA: TGTGCCAGCAGTTACTCGAAGTCGGGCGGCAGGTACTTC. It codes for CASSYSKSGGRYF.

This clonotype was seen ten or more times. The rearrangement links TRBV20-1 to TRBJ2-3, with 8 bases matching TRBD2. This CDR3 has 13 amino acids. Trimming removed 4 bases from V and 3 bases from J; junction bases left unmatched: 3. Looked up from germline, CDR1 is DFQATT and CDR2 is SNEGSKA (reference sequence). CDR3 protein: CSAISGITDTQYF. CDR3 in DNA: TGCAGTGCTATTAGCGGGATTACAGATACGCAGTATTTT.

This clonotype was seen more than once but under ten times. The chain joins TRBV5-1 to TRBJ2-3; 13 bases align to TRBD2. The CDR3 contains 17 residues. Germline V gives CDR1 SGHRS, CDR2 YFSETQ. After removal of 6 bases from V and 0 bases from J, the junction contained 7 bases not matched to a gene. CDR3 nucleotides: TGCGCCAGCAACAGACTAGCGGGAGGAGGAAGCACAGATACGCAGTATTTT. It yields the protein CASNRLAGGGSTDTQYF.

This clonotype was picked up many times. This sequence joins TRBV10-2 and TRBJ1-6; D not resolved. The CDR3 runs to 16 residues. Germline V gene lookup returns CDR1 WSHSY and CDR2 SAAADI. V was trimmed by 0 bases and J by 11 bases, leaving 17 bases between them. The CDR3 protein is CASSESIAGGNPPLHF. The CDR3, as DNA: TGCGCCAGCAGTGAGTCTATAGCGGGAGGGAATCCACCCCTCCACTTT.

This clonotype was counted a few times. At one boundary the junction diverges from the germline segment, which might be a read error. Written as DNA, the CDR3 is TGTGCCAGCAGCTTAGTGGGGAACTATGGCTACGCCTTC. This sequence encodes CASSLVGNYGYAF. The chain employs TRBV7-2 and TRBJ1-2; D not resolved. The germline V gene encodes CDR1 SGHTA and CDR2 FQGNSA. The CDR3 runs 13 residues.

This clonotype turned up a few times. The gene calls are TRBV7-3 and TRBJ2-2; D unclear. The CDR3 has 13 amino acids. Germline CDR1 SGHTA, CDR2 FQGTGA. Between the trimmed V and J ends, which lost 3 bases and 5 bases, there was a span of 7 bases. In nucleotides, the CDR3 is TGTGCCAGCAGCTTTTCTAGTACCGGGGAGCTGTTTTTT. It is translated as CASSFSSTGELFF.

A remark on this clonotype: An end of the junction does not agree with germline; a read error may underlie this. The J gene is TRBJ2-1, the V gene TRBV2; TRBD1 or TRBD2 may be the D gene (5 bases each). This CDR3 region has 12 residues. Germline V CDR1 and CDR2: SNHLY, FYNNEI. CDR3 in DNA: TGTGCCAGAAGTGGGGGACGCGATGAGCAGTTCTTC. This sequence encodes CARSGGRDEQFF.

Concerning this clonotype itself: A read error is possible here, since a much larger clone lies one base away. V gene TRBV6-5 combines with J gene TRBJ1-1, with a tentative D call TRBD1 (5 bases). Germline V CDR1 and CDR2: MNHEY, SVGAGI. There are 14 residues in the CDR3. CDR3: CDSSYSQGNTEAFF. In nucleotides, the CDR3 is TGTGACAGCAGTTACTCGCAGGGTAACACTGAAGCTTTCTTT.